These 27 T cell receptor beta chains share one sample of origin, sequenced in a study of blood T cell repertoires in COVID-19. Sequencing was performed with immunoSEQ multiplex PCR; in TCRdb, only in-frame clones are kept and a portion is missing. The profile shows about 410,000 clones, roughly 88% of them singletons. Input material: peripheral blood. Receptors originate from a woman in her twenties or thirties with active or convalescent COVID-19.

CDR3 loop: CASSVDGVYYGYTF. CDR3 in DNA: TGTGCCAGCAGCGTAGACGGGGTTTACTATGGCTACACCTTC. V gene TRBV9 combines with J gene TRBJ1-2; D gene uncertain. The germline CDR1 and CDR2 sequences are SGDLS and YYNGEE. V lost 0 bases to trimming and J lost 3 bases, with 9 bases between them. The CDR3 sequence is 14 residues long.

V gene TRBV19 combines with J gene TRBJ1-5; a possible D gene is TRBD1 (5 bases). The CDR3 has 15 amino acids. Germline V gives CDR1 LNHDA, CDR2 SQIVND (reference sequence). Trimming removed 5 bases from V and 8 bases from J, with 19 bases in between. The CDR3 DNA reads as TGTGCCAGTAGTCCAGGGCCCAAGGGAGGGGAGCCCCAGCATTTT. Protein product: CASSPGPKGGEPQHF.

This clone occurred a few times. This chain connects TRBV11-3 to TRBJ2-7; 9 bases agree with TRBD2. This CDR3 spans 16 amino acids. Per the germline V gene, CDR1 is SGHNT and CDR2 is YENEEA. V lost 1 base and J lost 7; bases outside the gene matches: 11. The DNA of the CDR3 is TGTGCCAGCAGCTTAGCCCTAGCGGGGCCCCGCGGGGAGCAGTACTTC. Its protein is CASSLALAGPRGEQYF. Full variable domain (remainder filled in from reference TRBV11-3 and TRBJ2-7): EAGVVQSPRYKIIEKKQPVAFWCNPISGHNTLYWYLQNLGQGPELLIRYENEEAVDDSQLPKDRFSAERLKGVDSTLKIQPAELGDSAVYLCASSLALAGPRGEQYFGPGTRLTVT.

The V gene is TRBV6-5, the J gene TRBJ1-1, with TRBD1 matching over 8 bases. This CDR3 spans 14 amino acids. V lost 8 bases and J lost 2; bases outside the gene matches: 7. The V gene's germline CDR1 is MNHEY and CDR2 SVGAGI. The CDR3 DNA is TGTGCCAGCCGCTATGGACAGGGAAACACTGAAGCTTTCTTT. This encodes CASRYGQGNTEAFF.

Regarding this clone: Germline and junction disagree at one end, which may indicate a read error. This CDR3 reads CASSRRGRDLEF. The CDR3 bases are TGTGCCAGCAGTAGAAGGGGCCGCGACCTTGAATTC. The rearrangement links TRBV6-5 to TRBJ1-2; D may be TRBD1 (5 bases). The length of the CDR3 is 12 residues. Germline values: CDR1 MNHEY, CDR2 SVGAGI.

The genes are TRBV10-3 and TRBJ1-2; D uncertain. V lost 6 bases to trimming and J lost 4 bases, with 9 bases between them. The V gene's germline CDR1 is ENHRY and CDR2 SYGVKD. This CDR3 comprises 12 residues. This chain's CDR3 is CAIRSGSYGYTF. DNA of the CDR3: TGTGCCATCAGATCCGGGTCCTATGGCTACACCTTC.

V usage is TRBV29-1 and J usage is TRBJ1-2, with a weak D call TRBD1 (6 bases). V gave up 5 bases and J gave up 4 bases, with 14 bases separating them. Germline V CDR1 and CDR2: SQVTM, ANQGSEA. The CDR3 sequence is 13 residues long. The CDR3 nucleotides are TGCAGCGTTTGGACAGCCAACCTCTATGGCTACACCTTC. Translation gives CSVWTANLYGYTF.

The V and J genes are TRBV7-9 and TRBJ1-2; D unclear. The CDR3 consists of 19 residues. Germline V gene lookup returns CDR1 SEHNR and CDR2 FQNEAQ (reference sequence). Trimming stripped 2 bases from V and 6 bases from J, with 28 bases between. CDR3 in DNA: TGTGCCAGCAGCTTATTTCCGTTGTCCACGGAGGGTGGTTCCGATGGCTACACCTTC. Its translation is CASSLFPLSTEGGSDGYTF.

V gene TRBV10-3 combines with J gene TRBJ2-2; 9 positions match TRBD2. This CDR3 has 18 residues. V dropped 4 bases and J dropped 6; count of bases not matched to a gene: 15. In germline, CDR1 is ENHRY, CDR2 SYGVKD. DNA of the CDR3: TGTGCCATCAGTGTAGATAGCGGGAGAGTCTTTCAATCCGGGGAGCTGTTTTTT. Amino acids: CAISVDSGRVFQSGELFF.

The chain combines TRBV6-1 with TRBJ2-2; D call uncertain. CDR3 size: 13 residues. Germline V CDR1 and CDR2: MNHNS, SASEGT. V was pared by 3 bases and J by 5 bases, with 7 bases between. CDR3 coding DNA: TGTGCCAGCAGTGAGGCGGAAACCGGGGAGCTGTTTTTT. It translates to CASSEAETGELFF.

The chain couples TRBV2 to TRBJ1-2; 7 bases line up with TRBD1. Germline-derived CDR1 and CDR2 are SNHLY and FYNNEI. The length of the CDR3 is 14 residues. V lost 2 bases and J lost 9; bases outside the gene matches: 9. CDR3 residues: CASSENRGLSSYTF. As DNA, the CDR3 is TGTGCCAGCAGTGAAAATAGGGGGCTCTCGAGCTACACCTTC.

The rearrangement uses TRBV27 and TRBJ1-4; possible D gene TRBD1, 5 bases. The CDR3 extends over 18 amino acids. V was clipped by 7 bases and J by 0 bases, with 21 bases between them. The germline gives CDR1 MNHEY, CDR2 SMNVEV (reference sequence). CDR3 sequence reads: CASIRAGPLDPTNEKLFF. The CDR3 nucleotides read TGTGCCAGCATTAGGGCGGGACCCCTAGATCCAACTAATGAAAAACTGTTTTTT.

This clone came up once. The chain recombines TRBV5-6 with TRBJ1-1; no reliable D call. The germline CDR1 and CDR2 sequences are SGHDT and YYEEEE. Trimming shortened V by 4 bases and J by 2 bases, and 15 bases separated the two germline ends. This CDR3 is 15 amino acids long. The CDR3 coding sequence is TGTGCCAGCAGCGACACTGGCGGGTTTAACACTGAAGCTTTCTTT. Encoded protein: CASSDTGGFNTEAFF.

The chain joins TRBV11-3 to TRBJ2-1, with D possibly being TRBD2 (6 bases). Germline assignment: CDR1 SGHNT and CDR2 YENEEA. This CDR3 is 15 amino acids long. V lost 5 bases and J 0 bases, leaving 11 bases between the germline ends. CDR3 loop: CASSRDLSSYNEQFF. In DNA, the CDR3 is TGTGCCAGCAGCCGGGACTTGAGCTCCTACAATGAGCAGTTCTTC.

The rearrangement links TRBV5-4 to TRBJ1-6; a weak D match, TRBD1 (5 bases). Between the trimmed V and J ends, which lost 0 bases and 2 bases, there was a span of 9 bases. CDR3 size: 16 residues. Germline values: CDR1 SGHNT, CDR2 YYREEE (reference sequence). This CDR3 reads CASSLGPGAYNSPLHF. The CDR3 bases are TGTGCCAGCAGCTTGGGCCCGGGGGCCTATAATTCACCCCTCCACTTT.

The J gene is TRBJ2-7, the V gene TRBV6-5; 9 positions match TRBD1. V shed 7 bases, J shed 5 bases, and the junction held 12 bases outside the gene matches. The CDR3 runs 15 residues. In germline, CDR1 is MNHEY, CDR2 SVGAGI. CDR3 sequence reads: CASTYLTGQGHEQYF. Here the CDR3 DNA reads TGTGCCAGCACATATTTGACGGGACAGGGACACGAGCAGTACTTC.

The chain has TRBV4-1 and TRBJ1-2, with 9 bases lining up with TRBD1. In germline, CDR1 is MGHRA, CDR2 YSYEKL. This CDR3 has 15 residues. The ends lost 3 bases at V and 4 bases at J; junction bases unmatched: 6. The CDR3 protein is CASSQTGQGIYGYTF. In DNA, the CDR3 is TGCGCCAGCAGCCAGACCGGACAGGGGATCTATGGCTACACCTTC.

This chain connects TRBV6-5 to TRBJ2-3; possible D gene TRBD2, 5 bases. V was cut by 8 bases and J by 1 base, with 13 bases left in between. Germline V gene data show CDR1 as MNHEY and CDR2 as SVGAGI. CDR3 length: 14 amino acids. The CDR3 region is CASVAGYGTDTQYF. CDR3 nucleotide sequence: TGTGCCAGCGTGGCGGGTTACGGCACAGATACGCAGTATTTT.

The CDR3 spells CASSGTSENNEQFF. The CDR3, as DNA: TGCGCCAGCAGTGGGACTAGCGAAAACAATGAGCAGTTCTTC. This chain joins TRBV10-1 and TRBJ2-1, with 9 bases matching TRBD2. J lost 5 bases, V lost 4 bases, and 3 bases had no gene match. This CDR3 spans 14 amino acids. Per the germline V gene, CDR1 is WNHNN and CDR2 is SYGVQD (reference sequence).

CDR3 region: CSVGKGDGYGYTF. CDR3 bases: TGCAGCGTGGGGAAGGGGGATGGCTATGGCTACACCTTC. The genes are TRBV29-1 and TRBJ1-2; possible D gene TRBD1, 6 bases. The V gene lost 6 bases and the J gene lost 4 bases, with 15 bases spanning the gap. The CDR3 runs 13 residues. CDR1 is SQVTM and CDR2 is ANQGSEA in the germline V gene.

This chain uses TRBV23-1 with TRBJ1-5, with D unresolved. TRBV23-1 is given ORF status, its function remaining uncertain. This CDR3 is built from 13 residues. V lost 4 bases and J 6 bases, leaving 10 bases between the germline ends. For the CDR3, the DNA is TGCGCCAGCAGTCCCTCTTTGTCTCAGCCCCAGCATTTT. The encoded protein is CASSPSLSQPQHF.

The chain is built from TRBV18 and TRBJ1-1; D unresolved. The CDR3 is 13 residues long. Trimming stripped 3 bases from V and 5 bases from J, with 10 bases between. The germline CDR1 and CDR2 sequences are KGHSH and LQKENI. CDR3 sequence (DNA): TGTGCCAGCTCACCCCTCTATCGGACTGAAGCTTTCTTT. Encoded protein: CASSPLYRTEAFF.

The chain joins TRBV11-2 to TRBJ2-7; 7 bases match TRBD1. Looked up from germline, CDR1 is SGHAT and CDR2 is FQNNGV. Losses at the gene ends were 5 bases for V and 5 bases for J; bases not matched to a gene: 12. The length of the CDR3 is 15 residues. CDR3 loop: CASSPYPGQSDEQYF. DNA for the CDR3: TGTGCCAGCAGCCCCTACCCGGGACAGTCTGACGAGCAGTACTTC.

The chain has TRBV19 and TRBJ2-7; TRBD2 matches 7 bases. This CDR3 has 16 residues. The V gene end was trimmed by 4 bases and the J gene end by 1 base; junction bases not matched to a gene: 10. The germline gives CDR1 LNHDA, CDR2 SQIVND (reference sequence). CDR3 sequence reads: CASSKATGGPSYEQYF. The CDR3 coding sequence is TGTGCCAGTAGTAAAGCGACGGGGGGTCCTTCCTACGAGCAGTACTTC.

This clone has just a few counts. The chain links TRBV10-3 to TRBJ2-3, with a weak D call TRBD1 (6 bases). The germline CDR1 and CDR2 sequences are ENHRY and SYGVKD. The CDR3 is 15 residues long. V gave up 4 bases and J gave up 4 bases, with 15 bases separating them. CDR3 sequence: CAISADRQRADTQYF. DNA of the CDR3: TGTGCCATCAGTGCTGACAGGCAGAGGGCAGATACGCAGTATTTT.

This chain uses TRBV5-1 with TRBJ1-1; tentative D call: TRBD1 (6 bases). Per the germline V gene, CDR1 is SGHRS and CDR2 is YFSETQ. The germline V and J ends were trimmed by 4 bases and 3 bases, with 13 bases remaining between them. This CDR3 contains 14 residues. CDR3 DNA: TGCGCCAGCAGCCCGGGACAATTACACACTGAAGCTTTCTTT. Translated, it gives CASSPGQLHTEAFF.

This clone has just one count. The rearrangement uses TRBV3-1 (or the pseudogene TRBV3-2) and TRBJ2-1; tentatively, D is TRBD2 (5 bases). The length of the CDR3 is 18 residues. CDR1 is LGHDT and CDR2 is YNNKEL in the germline V gene (reference sequence). With 1 base removed from V and 3 bases from J, the gap between germline ends came to 19 bases. The CDR3 region has the DNA TGTGCCAGCAGCCAAGTGAGTACGTGGACTTCCGACTACAATGAGCAGTTCTTC. This translates into CASSQVSTWTSDYNEQFF.